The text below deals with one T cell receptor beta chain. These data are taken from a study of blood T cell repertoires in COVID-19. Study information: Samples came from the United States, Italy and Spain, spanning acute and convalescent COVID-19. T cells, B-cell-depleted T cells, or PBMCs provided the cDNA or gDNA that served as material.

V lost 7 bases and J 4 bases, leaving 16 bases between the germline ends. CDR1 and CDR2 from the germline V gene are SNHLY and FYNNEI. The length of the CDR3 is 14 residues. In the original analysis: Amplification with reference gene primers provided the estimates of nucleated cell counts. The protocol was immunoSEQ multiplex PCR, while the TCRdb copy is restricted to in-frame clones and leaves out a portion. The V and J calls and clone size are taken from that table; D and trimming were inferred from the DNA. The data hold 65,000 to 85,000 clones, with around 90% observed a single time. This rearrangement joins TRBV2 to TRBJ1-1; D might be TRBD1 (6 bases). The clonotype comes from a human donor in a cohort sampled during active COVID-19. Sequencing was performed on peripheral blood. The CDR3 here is CASIKEGGGTEAFF. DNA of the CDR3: TGTGCCAGCATTAAAGAGGGGGGGGGCACTGAAGCTTTCTTT.